The T cell receptor (beta chain) under discussion was sequenced for a study of read filtering for tumor transcriptome and immune sequencing. Study in general: Transcriptome libraries were built from DNase-treated RNA. Per sample, TCR-region reads ranged about 3.5 to 11 million by IR-seq, roughly 80 to 1,300 by RNA-seq.

The V gene end was trimmed by 5 bases and the J gene end by 1 base; junction bases not matched to a gene: 12. The CDR3 is 17 amino acids. Germline assignment: CDR1 SGHTA and CDR2 FQGTGA. Bone marrow was sampled from every patient at the time of active disease. This clonotype was counted at least ten times. Its antigen is unidentified. Molecular barcoded adaptors covering alpha/delta and beta/gamma chains were used on around 400 ng RNA. In TCRdb, the reads were re-called with MiXCR into one record per CDR3 protein. The repertoire consists of over 80,000 distinct CDR3 sequences, with 10% to 15% occurring once and the leading ten covering approximately 15%. Points from the study as a whole: Without single-read clonotypes, shared clonotype proportions correlated more between IR-seq and RNA-seq.

The receptor's source is a donor older than 35 with multiple myeloma. The rearrangement links TRBV7-3 to TRBJ2-3; 7 nucleotides line up with TRBD1. The sample was a population of CD138-negative cells sorted from bone marrow. In nucleotides, the CDR3 is TGTGCCAGCAGCCCAGGGGGTTCGAGCAGGGGCACAGATACGCAGTATTTT. Translated: CASSPGGSSRGTDTQYF.